One sample yielded the 21 T cell receptor beta chains listed below, sequenced in a study of T-cell reconstitution after alpha-beta-depleted transplantation in children. TCRbeta library preparation incorporated unique molecular identifiers. From the PCR reads, TCRdb called clonotypes with MiXCR, one entry per CDR3 protein. Of a few hundred thousand distinct CDR3 sequences in the sample, approximately 30% were seen once. Sample: PBMCs, taken before TCRalphabeta/CD19-depleted stem cell transplant. The source of these receptors is a boy under two years old with Wiskott-Aldrich syndrome, due to receive a stem cell transplant.

Worth noting for this clonotype: A read error may be the cause here, since a much bigger clone is one base away. The V call is TRBV7-8, the J call TRBJ2-7; the D gene is possibly TRBD2 (6 bases). Looked up from germline, CDR1 is SGHVS and CDR2 is FQNEAQ. The CDR3 is made up of 14 amino acids. V was shortened by 6 bases and J by 3 bases, with 15 bases between the two germline ends. Here the CDR3 DNA reads TGTGCCAGCAGTTCGGTACTAGCTTTCTACGAGCAGTACTTC. Translated: CASSSVLAFYEQYF.

The chain couples TRBV10-3 to TRBJ1-2; D might be TRBD1 (6 bases). Germline V gene lookup returns CDR1 ENHRY and CDR2 SYGVKD. The CDR3 totals 13 residues. The V end was cut by 10 bases, the J end by 2 bases, with 14 bases between. This CDR3 reads CATTVGANYGYTF. The CDR3 region has the DNA TGTGCCACCACCGTGGGGGCGAACTATGGCTACACCTTC.

This chain uses TRBV4-2 with TRBJ2-7; TRBD2 aligns across 15 bases. Trimming took 5 bases from V and 6 from J; bases not matched to a gene: 5. Germline V gene lookup returns CDR1 LGHNA and CDR2 YNFKEQ. This CDR3 has 15 amino acids. CDR3 sequence reads: CASSNGLAGGSEQYF. In DNA form, the CDR3 reads TGTGCCAGCAGCAACGGACTAGCGGGAGGGAGCGAGCAGTACTTC.

The chain carries TRBV10-3 and TRBJ2-1, with 7 nucleotides matching TRBD2. The CDR3 is 13 residues long. With 6 bases clipped from V and 7 bases from J, the junction kept 6 bases outside the gene matches. Germline V gives CDR1 ENHRY, CDR2 SYGVKD. The CDR3 DNA follows: TGTGCCATCAGGGATCTAGCGGAAAATGAGCAGTTCTTC. Amino acid sequence: CAIRDLAENEQFF.

This clonotype was recorded only once. The chain carries TRBV11-2 and TRBJ2-1; D uncertain. The germline CDR1 and CDR2 sequences are SGHAT and FQNNGV. V was trimmed by 4 bases and J by 2 bases, leaving 21 bases between them. CDR3 length: 18 residues. CDR3 sequence reads: CASSWPVIGSSPYNEQFF. The CDR3 DNA follows: TGTGCCAGCAGCTGGCCCGTGATAGGTTCAAGCCCCTACAATGAGCAGTTCTTC.

V and J are TRBV20-1 and TRBJ2-1; 9 bases line up with TRBD2. J lost 11 bases, V lost 1 base, and 12 bases had no gene match. CDR1 is DFQATT, CDR2 SNEGSKA, per germline (reference sequence). The CDR3 is 15 amino acids. Here the CDR3 reads CSARVTSGTSRQQFF. CDR3 bases: TGCAGTGCTAGAGTGACTAGCGGCACGTCAAGACAGCAGTTCTTC.

V is TRBV5-1 and J is TRBJ1-1; D gene uncertain. V lost 0 bases and J lost 4, with 16 bases in between. Per the germline V gene, CDR1 is SGHRS and CDR2 is YFSETQ. CDR3 size: 16 residues. CDR3 nucleotide sequence: TGCGCCAGCAGCTTGGGGGCAGGCGATTTGGGCACTGAAGCTTTCTTT. Translating it yields CASSLGAGDLGTEAFF.

V and J are TRBV11-2 and TRBJ1-1; D unresolved. This CDR3 spans 13 amino acids. Looked up from germline, CDR1 is SGHAT and CDR2 is FQNNGV. Deletions cut 3 bases from V and 1 base from J, with 6 bases between. In DNA, the CDR3 is TGTGCCAGCAGCTTTCAAAGGAACACTGAAGCTTTCTTT. It specifies CASSFQRNTEAFF.

In its sample, this clonotype was seen a few times. The rearrangement uses TRBV5-4 and TRBJ2-2, with D hard to call. The CDR3 sequence is 12 residues long. V dropped 1 base and J dropped 10 bases, with 8 bases sitting between them. CDR1 and CDR2 from the germline V gene are SGHNT and YYREEE (reference sequence). CDR3: CASSLLYQELFF. In nucleotides, the CDR3 is TGTGCCAGCAGCTTGCTCTACCAGGAGCTGTTTTTT. The full variable domain, with the rest looked up from reference TRBV5-4 and TRBJ2-2, is ETGVTQSPTHLIKTRGQQVTLRCSSQSGHNTVSWYQQALGQGPQFIFQYYREEENGRGNFPPRFSGLQFPNYSSELNVNALELDDSALYLCASSLLYQELFFGEGSRLTVL.

The chain carries TRBV7-2 and TRBJ2-7; 9 bases are a match to TRBD1. CDR3 length: 14 amino acids. With 3 bases clipped from V and 5 bases from J, the junction kept 5 bases outside the gene matches. The germline V gene has CDR1 SGHTA and CDR2 FQGNSA. The chain's CDR3 is CASSFGDRVDEQYF. For the CDR3, the DNA is TGTGCCAGCAGCTTCGGGGACAGGGTCGACGAGCAGTACTTC.

The chain links TRBV6-5 to TRBJ2-2; D possibly corresponds to TRBD1 (5 bases). Trimming pared 7 bases from V and 2 bases from J, leaving 20 bases between. Germline CDR1 MNHEY, CDR2 SVGAGI. This CDR3 region has 17 residues. In DNA, the CDR3 is TGTGCCAGCATTTCCATCAAGGGGATATCAAACACCGGGGAGCTGTTTTTT. Protein sequence: CASISIKGISNTGELFF.

In this sample, this clonotype turned up a few times. The rearrangement uses TRBV28 and TRBJ1-2, with TRBD1 identical over 9 bases. Germline lookup yields CDR1 MDHEN and CDR2 SYDVKM. The CDR3 sequence is 13 residues long. The ends lost 6 bases at V and 3 bases at J; junction bases unmatched: 2. The CDR3 sequence: CASRRTGDYGYTF. CDR3 sequence (DNA): TGTGCCAGCAGACGGACAGGGGACTATGGCTACACCTTC.

This chain joins TRBV5-1 and TRBJ2-1, with a possible D match to TRBD2 (6 bases). V dropped 0 bases and J dropped 10 bases, with 11 bases sitting between them. The CDR3 runs 13 residues. Germline V gene data show CDR1 as SGHRS and CDR2 as YFSETQ. CDR3 amino acids: CASSLEWGGEQFF. The DNA of the CDR3 is TGCGCCAGCAGCTTGGAATGGGGAGGCGAGCAGTTCTTC.

The chain combines TRBV5-1 with TRBJ2-5; a weak D match, TRBD1 (6 bases). The CDR3 is made up of 14 amino acids. Germline CDR1 reads SGHRS; CDR2 reads YFSETQ. Between the trimmed V and J ends, which lost 5 bases and 0 bases, there was a span of 11 bases. CDR3 amino acids: CASRTDRYQETQYF. The CDR3 DNA follows: TGCGCCAGCAGAACAGACAGGTACCAAGAGACCCAGTACTTC.

This sequence joins TRBV7-2 and TRBJ1-5; no firm D call. Germline V gene sequence: CDR1 SGHTA, CDR2 FQGNSA. The V end was cut by 2 bases, the J end by 6 bases, with 14 bases between. The CDR3 extends over 15 amino acids. CDR3 sequence: CASSLILGSGQPQHF. The CDR3 nucleotides read TGTGCCAGCAGCTTAATTCTGGGAAGCGGTCAGCCCCAGCATTTT. The whole variable domain, remainder taken from reference TRBV7-2 and TRBJ1-5, is GAGVSQSPSNKVTEKGKDVELRCDPISGHTALYWYRQSLGQGLEFLIYFQGNSAPDKSGLPSDRFSAERTGGSVSTLTIQRTQQEDSAVYLCASSLILGSGQPQHFGDGTRLSIL.

The chain recombines TRBV7-2 with TRBJ2-7; tentative D call: TRBD2 (6 bases). The CDR3 has 12 residues. Trimming removed 6 bases at V and 5 bases at J, with 11 bases between. Germline V gives CDR1 SGHTA, CDR2 FQGNSA. The DNA of the CDR3 is TGTGCCAGCAGTTTGGAGGGAGACGAGCAGTACTTC. This translates into CASSLEGDEQYF.

This chain connects TRBV29-1 to TRBJ2-1; D unresolved. CDR1 and CDR2 from the germline V gene are SQVTM and ANQGSEA. V was trimmed by 2 bases and J by 3 bases, leaving 5 bases between them. The CDR3 sequence is 12 residues long. CDR3 nucleotide sequence: TGCAGCGTTGAAAACCTCTACAATGAGCAGTTCTTC. It yields the protein CSVENLYNEQFF.

J is TRBJ2-7 and V is TRBV7-2; D might be TRBD2 (7 bases). Germline V gene sequence: CDR1 SGHTA, CDR2 FQGNSA. Trimming took off 1 base at V and 2 bases at J, with 18 bases between the two ends. CDR3 size: 17 residues. CDR3 loop: CASSLVGGAITTYEQYF. The CDR3, as DNA: TGTGCCAGCAGCTTAGTAGGGGGGGCCATTACTACCTACGAGCAGTACTTC. Looking up the rest from reference TRBV7-2 and TRBJ2-7 gives the full variable domain: GAGVSQSPSNKVTEKGKDVELRCDPISGHTALYWYRQSLGQGLEFLIYFQGNSAPDKSGLPSDRFSAERTGGSVSTLTIQRTQQEDSAVYLCASSLVGGAITTYEQYFGPGTRLTVT.

V is TRBV6-5 and J is TRBJ2-5; D is possibly TRBD1 (5 bases). V was pared by 0 bases and J by 5 bases, with 13 bases between. The CDR3 has 15 amino acids. CDR1 is MNHEY, CDR2 SVGAGI, per germline. The CDR3 region is CASSYSSGISETQYF. In DNA form, the CDR3 reads TGTGCCAGCAGTTACTCTTCAGGGATCTCCGAGACCCAGTACTTC.

DNA for the CDR3: TGTGCCAGCAAGGGAGTAGCGGCCTACGAGCAGTACTTC. Protein: CASKGVAAYEQYF. The genes are TRBV5-5 and TRBJ2-7; D may be TRBD2 (6 bases). The V and J ends lost 6 bases and 2 bases respectively, with 12 bases between them. Per germline, CDR1 SGHKS and CDR2 YYEKEE (reference sequence). This CDR3 has 13 residues.

The genes are TRBV5-1 and TRBJ2-1, with TRBD2 matching 8 bases. The V segment lost 0 bases and the J segment 9 bases; nucleotides outside the gene matches: 8. This CDR3 region has 15 residues. Germline assignment: CDR1 SGHRS and CDR2 YFSETQ. CDR3 region: CASSLALRAGGEQFF. The CDR3 nucleotides are TGCGCCAGCAGCTTGGCCCTCCGGGCGGGAGGTGAGCAGTTCTTC.